Listed below are T cell receptor beta chains from one sample, sequenced in a study of cytotoxic CD8 clonotypes in ibrutinib-treated CLL. Data came from immunoSEQ multiplex PCR; TCRdb stores just in-frame clones and leaves some out. The sample holds hundreds of thousands of clones, 60% to 75% seen once. This material consisted of PBMCs, taken after 24 months of ibrutinib treatment. These receptors were obtained from a human donor with chronic lymphocytic leukemia. Both conserved end residues are part of each CDR3. The D gene is left open where the match is weak. Clone size, where shown, is once, few, many, or a class for clones that have expanded.

clone_size j_call v_call d_call cdr3_nt cdr3_aa
once TRBJ2-3 TRBV11-2 NA TGTGCCAGCAGCTATCTTAGTCATGGCACAGATACGCAGTATTTT CASSYLSHGTDTQYF
once TRBJ1-2 TRBV28 NA TGTGCCTCGGGGGGGGCGTTTTACTATGGCTACACCTTC CASGGAFYYGYTF
NA TRBJ1-1 TRBV7-3 TRBD1 TGTGCCAGCAGCTCAGGACAGGCCCGTGAAGCTTTCTTT CASSSGQAREAFF
few TRBJ1-1 TRBV6-6 NA TGTGCCAGCAGTTACAGAGAGACGGAAGCTTTCTTT CASSYRETEAFF
NA TRBJ1-1 TRBV25-1 TRBD1 TGTGCCAGCAGTGAGACAGGGCCCTTACCGGCTTTCTTT CASSETGPLPAFF
few TRBJ2-5 TRBV5-1 NA TGCGCCAGCAGCTCTGGGCCCTCCTTGGAAGAGACCCAGTACTTC CASSSGPSLEETQYF
NA TRBJ1-5 TRBV13 NA TGTGCCAGCAGCTTAGGAGCCCTTGGGGATCAGCCCCAGCATTTT CASSLGALGDQPQHF
NA TRBJ1-1 TRBV5-1 NA TGCGCCAGCAGCTTTTTTGCTTCCGATGAAGCTTTCTTT CASSFFASDEAFF
NA TRBJ2-7 TRBV6-5 NA TGTGCCAGCAGTCAAGTTCGACCGACATACGAGCAGTACTTC CASSQVRPTYEQYF
NA TRBJ2-7 TRBV7-2 NA TGTGCCAGCAGCACCCGGGACCGTCCCTACGAGCAGTACTTC CASSTRDRPYEQYF